What follows is one T cell receptor (beta chain) and its context. This clonotype appeared a few times. What antigen it recognizes has not been identified. Nothing much larger sits one base from this clone, and base qualities are not available. The library was generated by 5' RACE. This sample was sequenced with an Illumina HiSeq 2500. A second about 7 to 11 cycle PCR used a sample-barcoded 5' primer and a J-beta primer mix. A template-switch 5' adaptor carrying 12 random nucleotides introduced a unique molecular identifier onto each TCR beta cDNA molecule. Each sample yielded at least 3 million CDR3-containing paired-end reads. All of the RNA was converted into first-strand cDNA using the Mint cDNA synthesis kit, with a TRBC-specific oligonucleotide serving as the primer. Following uracil-DNA glycosylase treatment, a first 18-cycle PCR with universal primers M1SS and BC2_uni_R was performed on all cDNA. In the original analysis: For normalization, 1 million high-quality reads, each with a distinct molecular identifier, were randomly selected from each sample. Reads sharing molecular identifiers were discarded rather than binned into consensus sequences. MiTCR, run with a Q25 quality threshold and the strictest error-elimination algorithm, handled CDR3 identification, clonotype clustering and error correction. Lower-bound total TCR beta diversity was estimated with a nonparametric unseen species model using Euler transformation. The raw public data were reprocessed by TCRdb itself: fastp quality trimming at Q25, MiXCR clonotype calling, in-frame beta chains only. Rows are combined by CDR3 protein, so each entry shows the most common genes and DNA. These V and J calls are TCRdb output, not the study's own analysis. The sample table contains 920,000 or so distinct CDR3 sequences; only one count was recorded for more than 35% of them. The leading ten clones occupy around 18% of the sample.

This sample stems from a study of blood T cells in healthy people across ages (dated by TCRdb to between 2015 and 2017). In the study overall: In model experiments, roughly one uniquely barcoded TCR beta cDNA molecule per two T cells was captured by template switching. To avoid experimental bias, donors of different ages were distributed randomly across sequencing lanes. Using the same blood draw, the study looked at two additional independent replicas of 1 million unique cDNA reads for two donors, one aged 18 to 30 and the other aged 80 or older. Donors were grouped into four age groups: young (average approximately 16 years), middle-aged (under 40), aged (62) and long-lived (less than 85). Age-related changes in TCR beta repertoire diversity were measured in the study by deep sequencing normalized with unique cDNA molecular identifiers.

What the authors observed across the whole study: As age increased, observed TCR beta diversity per million T cells dropped in a roughly linear way, and a significant reduction was already evident by age around 41. Estimates of total diversity based on one million sequenced T cells were regarded as lower bounds and as underestimates. A strong correlation was found between observed TCR beta diversity and the percentage of naive T cells measured by flow cytometry. Because the CMV infection status of the donors was unknown, age-related changes in expanded clonotypes may potentially have been confounded. Compared with the aged group, the long-lived group had more naive CD4+ T cells, fewer expanded clones and increased TCR diversity, a pattern suggesting age selection. Bulk unsorted PBMC profiling prevented conclusive comparison of naive and antigen-experienced compartments.

Donors were a few dozen systemically healthy Caucasian individuals from Russia aged roughly 6 to 100 years. About 9.1 milliliters of peripheral blood were collected from each donor into EDTA-treated Vacutainer tubes. Ficoll-Paque density-gradient centrifugation was used to isolate PBMCs, with at least 6.5 million per sample. Trizol reagent was used to extract total RNA from the PBMCs, yielding at least 5 micrograms per sample. The percentages of naive CD45RAhigh/CD27high T cells were determined by flow cytometry on a PBMC aliquot from every donor. Sequencing used blood. The clonotype was recovered from a woman aged 60-75 years in good health.

The nucleotide sequence reads as follows: TGCAGCGTTGAGATTCTAGATGATACGCAGTATTTT. This yields the protein CSVEILDDTQYF. This chain is built from TRBV29-1 and TRBJ2-3, with the identity of the D gene unclear. Trimming at the junction amounts to 3 bases on V and 6 bases on J, and the germline ends lie 10 bases apart. Sequences SQVTM (CDR1) and ANQGSEA (CDR2) are obtained from the germline V gene. Measured from the cysteine to the phenylalanine, the CDR3 is 12 residues long. The DNA shown is the 36-base CDR3, in frame from base 1.